This TCR beta chain was sequenced for a study of Ad26.COV2.S vaccination and SARS-CoV-2 variants. Study as a whole: Doses of Ad26.COV2.S were injected into muscle once or twice, 56 days apart.

The CDR3 contains 11 residues. The sample's treatment: some 20 received Ad26.COV2.S at low or high dose, single or two shots; 5 received placebo; per-sample allocation not given. Sample collection was performed on day 63 after the first vaccine or placebo injection. Clones were sequenced by immunoSEQ multiplex PCR, and TCRdb holds only the in-frame ones, with some missing. The sample lists about 220,000 clones, approximately 87% occurring once. The J gene is TRBJ1-1, the V gene TRBV7-5. TRBV7-5 is marked as a pseudogene. The clonotype was recovered from a person between 18 and 65 years old who received the Ad26.COV2.S COVID-19 vaccine or a placebo. The sequences come from peripheral blood, collected in a trial of Ad26.COV2.S vaccine versus placebo. The CDR3 sequence is CARSPERRAFF. DNA of the CDR3: TGTGCCAGAAGCCCTGAGAGAAGAGCTTTCTTT.